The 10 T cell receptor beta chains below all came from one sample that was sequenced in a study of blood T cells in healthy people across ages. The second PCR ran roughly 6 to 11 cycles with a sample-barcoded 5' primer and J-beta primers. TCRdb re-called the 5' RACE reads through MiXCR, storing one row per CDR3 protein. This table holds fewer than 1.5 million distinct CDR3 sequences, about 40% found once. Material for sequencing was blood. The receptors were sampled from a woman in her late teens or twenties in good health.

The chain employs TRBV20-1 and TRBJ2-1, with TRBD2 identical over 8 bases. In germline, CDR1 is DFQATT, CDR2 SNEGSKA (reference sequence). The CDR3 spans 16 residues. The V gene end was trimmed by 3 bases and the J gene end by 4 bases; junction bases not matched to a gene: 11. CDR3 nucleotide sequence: TGCAGTGCTAGGGCCCAAACGGGGGGGAGGTACAATGAGCAGTTCTTC. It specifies CSARAQTGGRYNEQFF.

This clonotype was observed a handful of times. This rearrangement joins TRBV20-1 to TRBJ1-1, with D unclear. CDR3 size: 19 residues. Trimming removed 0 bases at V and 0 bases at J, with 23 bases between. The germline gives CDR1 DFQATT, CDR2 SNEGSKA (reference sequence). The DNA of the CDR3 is TGCAGTGCTAGAGACGATAAGATTTTCGGCAGTTACCTGAACACTGAAGCTTTCTTT. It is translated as CSARDDKIFGSYLNTEAFF.

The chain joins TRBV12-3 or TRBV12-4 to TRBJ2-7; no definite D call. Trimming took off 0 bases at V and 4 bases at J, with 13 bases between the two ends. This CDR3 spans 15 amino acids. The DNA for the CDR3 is TGTGCCAGCAGTTTAGCGCCTGGAGTCGGGTACGAGCAGTACTTC. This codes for CASSLAPGVGYEQYF.

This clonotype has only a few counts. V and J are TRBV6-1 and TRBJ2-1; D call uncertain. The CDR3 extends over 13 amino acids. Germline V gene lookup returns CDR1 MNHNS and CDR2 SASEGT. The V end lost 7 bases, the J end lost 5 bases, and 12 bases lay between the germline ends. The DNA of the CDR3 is TGTGCCAGCAAGACCCTACCTAACAATGAGCAGTTCTTC. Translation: CASKTLPNNEQFF.

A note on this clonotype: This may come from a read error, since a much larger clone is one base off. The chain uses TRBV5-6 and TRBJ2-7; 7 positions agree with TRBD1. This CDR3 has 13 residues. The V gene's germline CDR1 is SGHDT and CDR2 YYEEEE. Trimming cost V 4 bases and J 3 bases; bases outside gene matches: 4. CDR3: CASSVDRLYEQYF. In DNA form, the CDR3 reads TGTGCCAGCAGCGTGGACAGGCTCTACGAGCAGTACTTC.

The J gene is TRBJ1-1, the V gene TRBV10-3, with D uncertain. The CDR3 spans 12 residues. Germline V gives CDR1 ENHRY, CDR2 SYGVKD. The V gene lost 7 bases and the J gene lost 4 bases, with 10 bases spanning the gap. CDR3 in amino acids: CAITGGSTEAFF. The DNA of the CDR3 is TGTGCCATCACTGGAGGGTCCACTGAAGCTTTCTTT.

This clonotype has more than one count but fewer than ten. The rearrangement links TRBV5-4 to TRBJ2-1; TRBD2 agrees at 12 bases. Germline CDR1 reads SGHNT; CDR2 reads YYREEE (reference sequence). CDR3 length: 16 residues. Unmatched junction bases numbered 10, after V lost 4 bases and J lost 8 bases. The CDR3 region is CASSAGLAGRGDEQFF. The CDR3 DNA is TGTGCCAGCAGCGCCGGACTAGCGGGAAGGGGCGATGAGCAGTTCTTC.

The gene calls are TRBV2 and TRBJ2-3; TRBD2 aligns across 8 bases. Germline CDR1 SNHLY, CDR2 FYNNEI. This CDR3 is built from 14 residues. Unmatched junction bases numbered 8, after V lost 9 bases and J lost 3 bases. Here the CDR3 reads CARGQGGRTDTQYF. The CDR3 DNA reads TGTGCCAGGGGGCAGGGCGGGAGGACAGATACGCAGTATTTT.

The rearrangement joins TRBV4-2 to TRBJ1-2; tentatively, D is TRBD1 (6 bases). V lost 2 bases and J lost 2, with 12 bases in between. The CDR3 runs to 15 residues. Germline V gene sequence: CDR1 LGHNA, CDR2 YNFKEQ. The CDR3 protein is CASSQLHRVNYGYTF. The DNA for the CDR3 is TGTGCCAGCAGCCAATTGCACAGGGTGAACTATGGCTACACCTTC.

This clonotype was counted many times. CDR3 in amino acids: CAISEWGREETQYF. The CDR3 nucleotides read TGTGCCATCAGTGAGTGGGGCAGGGAAGAGACCCAGTACTTC. The chain uses TRBV10-3 and TRBJ2-5; tentative D call: TRBD1 (5 bases). The V end was cut by 1 base, the J end by 3 bases, with 9 bases between. The CDR3 has 14 amino acids. Looked up from germline, CDR1 is ENHRY and CDR2 is SYGVKD.